These 29 T cell receptor beta chains were sequenced from one sample in a study of OX40 agonist ivuxolimab in advanced cancers. The repertoire was sequenced with immunoSEQ multiplex PCR; TCRdb's copy has only in-frame clones and lacks some. Among tens of thousands of clones, 84% were seen once, and the ten largest hold just under 2.5%. Material: CD4+ or CD8+ T cells sorted from blood, obtained in a trial of the OX40 agonist ivuxolimab. These receptors were taken from an adult with an advanced solid tumor such as melanoma, head and neck, liver or kidney cancer.

J is TRBJ1-6 and V is TRBV7-9; 9 positions match TRBD1. The CDR3 has 14 amino acids. V shed 7 bases, J shed 7 bases, and the junction held 5 bases outside the gene matches. Germline CDR1 SEHNR, CDR2 FQNEAQ (reference sequence). The CDR3 is CASTYGQGNSPLHF. The DNA of the CDR3 is TGTGCCAGCACCTACGGACAGGGGAATTCACCCCTCCACTTT.

This chain joins TRBV6-5 and TRBJ1-6; D call uncertain. Germline CDR1 MNHEY, CDR2 SVGAGI. Trimming removed 5 bases from V and 14 bases from J, with 13 bases in between. This CDR3 region has 12 residues. CDR3 loop: CASSRPRQTLHF. Written as DNA, the CDR3 is TGTGCCAGCAGTCGGCCTCGGCAAACCCTCCACTTT.

V and J are TRBV2 and TRBJ2-2; D ambiguous. This CDR3 region has 12 residues. CDR1 and CDR2 from the germline V gene are SNHLY and FYNNEI. Trimming pared 4 bases from V and 6 bases from J, leaving 6 bases between. CDR3 DNA: TGTGCCAGCAGTGTGGAAGCCGGGGAGCTGTTTTTT. This translates into CASSVEAGELFF.

This rearrangement joins TRBV28 to TRBJ2-7; no clear D gene. The CDR3 runs to 12 residues. Trimming cost V 4 bases and J 5 bases, with 9 bases left between them. CDR1 is MDHEN and CDR2 is SYDVKM in the germline V gene. The CDR3 loop reads CASSSPVDEQYF. DNA for the CDR3: TGTGCCAGCAGTTCCCCAGTCGACGAGCAGTACTTC.

The sample holds one count of this clone. This chain links TRBV30 with TRBJ2-1; D ambiguous. Trimming took 3 bases from V and 7 from J, leaving 7 bases between them. Germline loops: CDR1 GTSNPN, CDR2 SVGIG (reference sequence). The CDR3 spans 11 residues. The CDR3, as DNA: TGTGCCTGGAGCCCGAGAAATGAGCAGTTCTTC. It translates to CAWSPRNEQFF.

The J gene is TRBJ1-4, the V gene TRBV4-3; D not certain. V gave up 0 bases and J gave up 13 bases, with 21 bases separating them. In germline, CDR1 is LGHNA, CDR2 YSLEER. The CDR3 covers 16 residues. The CDR3 protein is CASSQDLVSRNEGLFF. The CDR3 coding sequence is TGCGCCAGCAGCCAAGATTTGGTTTCACGGAATGAGGGACTGTTTTTT.

This chain joins TRBV19 and TRBJ2-4, with D possibly TRBD1 on 7 matching bases. V was clipped by 5 bases and J by 2 bases, with 28 bases between them. CDR1 is LNHDA and CDR2 is SQIVND in the germline V gene (reference sequence). The CDR3 loop spans 20 amino acids. The CDR3 reads CASSLTTGSGGGRSKNIQYF. CDR3 DNA sequence: TGTGCCAGTAGTCTAACGACAGGGTCTGGTGGGGGGCGATCCAAAAACATTCAGTACTTC.

The CDR3 protein is CASSLLGYFGTGVAGANVLTF. Written as DNA, the CDR3 is TGTGCCAGCAGCTTATTGGGGTATTTTGGGACAGGGGTCGCTGGGGCCAACGTCCTGACTTTC. This rearrangement joins TRBV7-3 to TRBJ2-6; 10 bases map to TRBD1. Germline trimming cut 2 bases from V and 2 bases from J; bases unmatched to any gene: 15. The germline gives CDR1 SGHTA, CDR2 FQGTGA. The CDR3 sequence is 21 residues long. Supplemented by reference TRBV7-3 and TRBJ2-6, the full variable domain reads GAGVSQTPSNKVTEKGKYVELRCDPISGHTALYWYRQSLGQGPEFLIYFQGTGAADDSGLPNDRFFAVRPEGSVSTLKIQRTERGDSAVYLCASSLLGYFGTGVAGANVLTFGAGSRLTVL.

The rearrangement joins TRBV7-8 to TRBJ1-1; TRBD1 is a possible D gene (5 bases). The germline V gene encodes CDR1 SGHVS and CDR2 FQNEAQ. The CDR3 is 14 amino acids. Between the trimmed V and J ends, which lost 2 bases and 4 bases, there was a span of 11 bases. The CDR3 loop reads CASSLQGVSTEAFF. CDR3 nucleotide sequence: TGTGCCAGCAGCTTACAGGGAGTGAGCACTGAAGCTTTCTTT.

The V gene is TRBV4-3, the J gene TRBJ2-6; D might be TRBD1 (5 bases). This CDR3 contains 13 residues. In germline, CDR1 is LGHNA, CDR2 YSLEER. V was pared by 3 bases and J by 10 bases, with 10 bases between. DNA of the CDR3: TGCGCCAGCAGCCAGTCCCAGGGAAACGTCCTGACTTTC. Translation gives CASSQSQGNVLTF.

The genes are TRBV19 and TRBJ1-5; D gene ambiguous. V shed 3 bases and J shed 0 bases, with 9 bases lying between them. The germline V gene has CDR1 LNHDA and CDR2 SQIVND (reference sequence). The CDR3 totals 15 residues. The CDR3 reads CASSIGLTSNQPQHF. CDR3 in DNA: TGTGCCAGTAGTATCGGGTTAACTAGCAATCAGCCCCAGCATTTT.

The rearrangement links TRBV6-1 to TRBJ2-7, with 9 nucleotides matching TRBD1. The CDR3 contains 15 residues. Trimming at V came to 4 bases and at J to 3 bases, leaving 7 bases not matched to a gene. From germline, CDR1 is MNHNS and CDR2 SASEGT. This CDR3 is CASSGRSGQGYEQYF. The CDR3, as DNA: TGTGCCAGCAGTGGTCGATCGGGACAGGGCTACGAGCAGTACTTC.

The genes are TRBV9 and TRBJ2-1; 10 bases are shared with TRBD2. Germline CDR1 reads SGDLS; CDR2 reads YYNGEE. This CDR3 is 17 amino acids long. V lost 4 bases, J lost 6 bases, and 13 bases stayed unmatched. CDR3 loop: CASSPGGSSGGLNEQFF. DNA for the CDR3: TGTGCCAGCAGCCCCGGCGGCTCTAGCGGGGGTCTCAATGAGCAGTTCTTC. Variable domain in full (rest from reference TRBV9 and TRBJ2-1): DSGVTQTPKHLITATGQRVTLRCSPRSGDLSVYWYQQSLDQGLQFLIQYYNGEERAKGNILERFSAQQFPDLHSELNLSSLELGDSALYFCASSPGGSSGGLNEQFFGPGTRLTVL.

V is TRBV4-1 and J is TRBJ1-1; D possibly corresponds to TRBD1 (6 bases). V lost 1 base, J lost 1 base, and 10 bases lay in between. The CDR3 totals 15 residues. Germline V gives CDR1 MGHRA, CDR2 YSYEKL. The CDR3 loop reads CASSQVNRENTEAFF. As DNA, the CDR3 is TGCGCCAGCAGCCAAGTGAACAGGGAGAACACTGAAGCTTTCTTT.

As regards this clone: Compared with germline, one end of the junction differs, possibly owing to a read error. This sequence joins TRBV7-9 and TRBJ2-7, with D maybe TRBD2 (5 bases). The CDR3 is 12 amino acids. Germline CDR1 and CDR2: SEHNR and FQNEAQ (reference sequence). This CDR3 is CASSLSDYEEYF. CDR3 in DNA: TGTGCCAGCAGCTTGAGCGACTACGAGGAGTACTTC.

This chain links TRBV18 with TRBJ2-5, with 8 bases matching TRBD1. The V segment lost 3 bases and the J segment 2 bases; nucleotides outside the gene matches: 5. CDR3 length equals 15 residues. Germline V gene sequence: CDR1 KGHSH, CDR2 LQKENI. The CDR3 reads CASSPRTGYQETQYF. The DNA of the CDR3 is TGTGCCAGCTCACCCCGGACAGGGTATCAAGAGACCCAGTACTTC. Full variable domain (rest looked up from reference TRBV18 and TRBJ2-5): NAGVMQNPRHLVRRRGQEARLRCSPMKGHSHVYWYRQLPEEGLKFMVYLQKENIIDESGMPKERFSAEFPKEGPSILRIQQVVRGDSAAYFCASSPRTGYQETQYFGPGTRLLVL.

This clone has a single count. CDR3 nucleotide sequence: TGTGCCAGCAGTGAGAGATACGAGCAGTACTTC. Translating it yields CASSERYEQYF. The V and J genes are TRBV6-1 and TRBJ2-7; D gene unclear. V was shortened by 3 bases and J by 4 bases, with 4 bases between the two germline ends. CDR1 and CDR2 from the germline V gene are MNHNS and SASEGT. The CDR3 extends over 11 amino acids.

The chain combines TRBV6-5 with TRBJ2-1; D unclear. V was cut by 0 bases and J by 5 bases, with 11 bases left in between. Looked up from germline, CDR1 is MNHEY and CDR2 is SVGAGI. This CDR3 region has 15 residues. DNA of the CDR3: TGTGCCAGCAGTTACTCTCCCAGTGTCGACAATGAGCAGTTCTTC. This sequence encodes CASSYSPSVDNEQFF.

The rearrangement links TRBV27 to TRBJ1-1; D remains ambiguous. V was pared by 1 base and J by 5 bases, with 8 bases between. This CDR3 has 13 residues. Germline CDR1 and CDR2: MNHEY and SMNVEV (reference sequence). For the CDR3, the DNA is TGTGCCAGCAGTTTATACCGGGGAACTGAAGCTTTCTTT. Translation: CASSLYRGTEAFF.

Concerning this clone: One end of the junction varies from germline; a read error may be responsible. As DNA, the CDR3 is TGTGCCAGTAGTATGTGGCAGTCTGAAAACCTGTTTTTT. Its translation is CASSMWQSENLFF. V usage is TRBV19 and J usage is TRBJ1-4; D gene uncertain. This CDR3 is built from 13 residues. Germline V gene sequence: CDR1 LNHDA, CDR2 SQIVND (reference sequence).

The V gene is TRBV6-5, the J gene TRBJ2-7; D is perhaps TRBD1 or TRBD2 (5 bases each). The germline gives CDR1 MNHEY, CDR2 SVGAGI. The CDR3 is made up of 13 amino acids. Between the trimmed V and J ends, which lost 11 bases and 0 bases, there was a span of 14 bases. The CDR3 here is CAAQRGVSYEQYF. CDR3 nucleotides: TGTGCCGCACAGAGGGGAGTCTCCTACGAGCAGTACTTC.

V usage is TRBV11-2 and J usage is TRBJ1-4, with D tentatively TRBD1 (6 bases). With 7 bases removed from V and 4 bases from J, the gap between germline ends came to 16 bases. The V gene's germline CDR1 is SGHAT and CDR2 FQNNGV. The CDR3 is 15 residues long. The CDR3 loop is CASNVGGRGNEKLFF. In DNA, the CDR3 is TGTGCCAGCAACGTGGGGGGCAGGGGTAATGAAAAACTGTTTTTT.

The CDR3 coding sequence is TGTGCCAGCAGCTCCCGGCCCTATGGCTACACCTTC. This encodes CASSSRPYGYTF. J is TRBJ1-2 and V is TRBV13; no clear D. The CDR3 is made up of 12 amino acids. The germline V gene has CDR1 PRHDT and CDR2 FYEKMQ (reference sequence). The V end was cut by 4 bases, the J end by 4 bases, with 7 bases between. The full variable domain, with the rest looked up from reference TRBV13 and TRBJ1-2, is AAGVIQSPRHLIKEKRETATLKCYPIPRHDTVYWYQQGPGQDPQFLISFYEKMQSDKGSIPDRFSAQQFSDYHSELNMSSLELGDSALYFCASSSRPYGYTFGSGTRLTVV.

As regards this clone: Other DNA sequences in this specimen translate into the identical CDR3. The chain employs TRBV18 and TRBJ2-1, with D uncertain. Germline loops: CDR1 KGHSH, CDR2 LQKENI. Trimming shortened V by 3 bases and J by 8 bases, and 5 bases separated the two germline ends. The CDR3 covers 11 residues. CDR3 residues: CASSPLDEQFF. The CDR3 DNA is TGTGCCAGCTCACCTCTGGATGAGCAGTTCTTC.

The rearrangement uses TRBV5-8 and TRBJ2-1; 9 nucleotides agree with TRBD1. There are 20 residues in the CDR3. Germline CDR1 SGHTS, CDR2 YDEGEE. Trimming removed 6 bases from V and 0 bases from J; junction bases left unmatched: 19. The CDR3 region is CASTGIPGQGGQYSYNEQFF. The CDR3 DNA follows: TGTGCCAGCACCGGAATACCGGGACAGGGAGGCCAATACTCCTACAATGAGCAGTTCTTC.

This clone has just a few counts. The chain is built from TRBV5-1 and TRBJ1-1; 11 bases line up with TRBD1. The CDR3 has 15 amino acids. Germline CDR1 is SGHRS and CDR2 is YFSETQ. V dropped 6 bases and J dropped 5; count of bases not matched to a gene: 9. The DNA of the CDR3 is TGCGCCAGCACCCTGGGGACAGGGGGAATGACTGAAGCTTTCTTT. Translated: CASTLGTGGMTEAFF.

This chain connects TRBV11-3 to TRBJ2-1, with 13 bases identical to TRBD2. The CDR3 consists of 18 residues. Unmatched junction bases numbered 16, after V lost 5 bases and J lost 9 bases. CDR1 is SGHNT and CDR2 is YENEEA in the germline V gene. CDR3 residues: CASSLGTSGETRQGEQFF. CDR3 nucleotides: TGTGCCAGCAGCCTGGGGACTAGCGGGGAAACGCGTCAGGGTGAGCAGTTCTTC.

The chain joins TRBV30 to TRBJ1-2; tentative D call: TRBD1 (5 bases). This CDR3 has 17 amino acids. Germline CDR1 and CDR2: GTSNPN and SVGIG (reference sequence). Trimming left V 0 bases short and J 4 bases short, with 21 bases between. CDR3 bases: TGTGCCTGGAGTGTGCTGCTTACCCACAGGCGTAGCTATGGCTACACCTTC. Its translation: CAWSVLLTHRRSYGYTF.

This chain connects TRBV19 to TRBJ2-7; tentatively, D is TRBD1 or TRBD2 (6 bases each). V was pared by 5 bases and J by 4 bases, with 12 bases between. There are 13 residues in the CDR3. Germline V gene sequence: CDR1 LNHDA, CDR2 SQIVND (reference sequence). The CDR3 DNA is TGTGCCAGTAGTCCCCGGGGGCTGTACGAGCAGTACTTC. It translates to CASSPRGLYEQYF.